This T cell receptor (beta chain) was captured by sequencing in a study of shared clonotypes between healthy human individuals (dated by TCRdb to the early 2020s). Background for the entire study: A couple of women and a few men aged 18 to 49 years were included in the cohort. Blood TCR repertoires of roughly 5 healthy adults were deeply sequenced to estimate repertoire size and the extent of clonotype sharing between individuals. To increase sequencing depth and limit assay-specific biases, different laboratories used diverse techniques to prepare libraries and sequence TCR repertoires. Per donor, leukapheresis produced somewhere between about 0.9 and 10 billion PBMCs. The paper as a whole reports these results and caveats: Because the study included only a small number of donors, the genetic and exposure-history diversity represented was limited. Sampling was restricted to blood, and TCR repertoires in tissues likely differ from the TCR repertoires found in blood. Pairwise subsampling led to the expectation that sequencing depth would affect the degree of clonotype sharing among donors.

TCR CDR3 regions were amplified from genomic DNA by multiplex PCR using the deep immunoSEQ assay. Genomic DNA extracted from each cell subset was distributed evenly over all wells of several immunoSEQ 96-well plates, and each plate served as one replicate. For unsorted PBMC, about 0.3 ug genomic DNA, equal to tens of thousands of T cell genomes, was loaded into each replicate PCR. Genomic DNA from unsorted PBMC was sequenced over ten immunoSEQ deep assay plates. Purified libraries were measured with a Qubit 3.0 fluorometer, size-checked on a Bioanalyzer 2100, and measured again with the KAPA Library Quantification kit. Every immunoSEQ 96-well plate was sequenced on a separate single-read 150-cycle Illumina NextSeq 550 flow cell. As for the original processing: Because the immunoSEQ output included only junctional sequences and no quality scores, the filtering could not be the same as the filtering used for full-length reads. To assign V/J genes and CDR3, sequences were annotated using PyIR, a Python wrapper for IgBLAST v1.9, with IMGT germline references. Reads were filtered out if the reads had weak V/J assignments (E-value above 1e-6), no CDR3, stop codons, out-of-frame junctions, or ambiguous translated residues. V3J clonotypes were defined by identical inferred V gene, J gene, and CDR3 amino acid sequence. The percentage overlap between two repertoires was calculated by dividing the number of shared unique clonotypes by the size of the smaller repertoire. Repertoire richness was assessed with RTK rarefaction, the Chao1 estimator, and Recon v2.1 estimates of unobserved clonotypes. TCRdb limited this immuneACCESS table to in-frame rearrangements with V and J called. A share of clones is missing; checked studies link under half to unresolved V genes, and the rest is unexplained. V, J and clone size were drawn from that table, and D and trimming were deduced from the DNA. The sample data list hundreds of thousands of clones, and around 76% of these were observed just once. The top ten hold 12% of the sample.

The donors were healthy, HIV-negative adults with no recently reported acute infections or vaccinations. All donors were Caucasian adults living in Nashville, Tennessee, USA. For unsorted samples, tens of millions of PBMCs were counted, and genomic DNA was extracted using the QIAamp DNA Blood Mini kit. Blood was collected by leukapheresis, and PBMCs were isolated by Ficoll-Histopaque density gradient centrifugation and then cryopreserved in liquid nitrogen vapor phase. Concerning this clone: Its target antigen remains unknown. No per-base quality is available; no much larger clone lies one base away.

Inclusive of the bounding cysteine and phenylalanine, the CDR3 is 14 residues long. Only the CDR3 DNA stays, 42 bases, in frame from base 1. CDR1 and CDR2, looked up from the germline V gene, are SQVTM and ANQGSEA. The V end loses 4 bases and the J end loses 2 bases, and a stretch of 12 bases separates them. The sequence was obtained from a woman between 40 and 50 years old in good health. Some clones in this sample may be carry-over from other donors' samples. The sequence links TRBV29-1 to TRBJ1-5; a tentative D match to TRBD1 spans 6 bases. Specimen: PBMCs. The CDR3 region: CSVAPGQGNQPQHF. The nucleotide sequence reads TGCAGCGTTGCCCCGGGACAAGGCAATCAGCCCCAGCATTTT.